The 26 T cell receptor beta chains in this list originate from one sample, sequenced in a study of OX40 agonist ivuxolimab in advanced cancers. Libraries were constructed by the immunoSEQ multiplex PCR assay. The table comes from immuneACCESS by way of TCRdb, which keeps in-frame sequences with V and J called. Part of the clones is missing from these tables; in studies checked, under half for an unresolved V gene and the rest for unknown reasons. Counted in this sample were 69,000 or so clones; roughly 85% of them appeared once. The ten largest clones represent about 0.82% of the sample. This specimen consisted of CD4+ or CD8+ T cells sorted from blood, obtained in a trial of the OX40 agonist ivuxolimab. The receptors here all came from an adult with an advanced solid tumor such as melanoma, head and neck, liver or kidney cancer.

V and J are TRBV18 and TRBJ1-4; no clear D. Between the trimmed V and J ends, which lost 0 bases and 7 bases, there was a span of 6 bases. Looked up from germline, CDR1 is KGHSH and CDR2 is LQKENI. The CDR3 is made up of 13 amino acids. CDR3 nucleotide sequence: TGTGCCAGCTCACCACCGACGAGTGAAAAACTGTTTTTT. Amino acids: CASSPPTSEKLFF.

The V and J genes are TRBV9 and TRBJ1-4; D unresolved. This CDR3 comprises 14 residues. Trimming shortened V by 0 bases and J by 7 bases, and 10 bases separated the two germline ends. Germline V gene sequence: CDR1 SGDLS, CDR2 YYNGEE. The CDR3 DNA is TGTGCCAGCAGCGTAGGATCAGGAGGTGAAAAACTGTTTTTT. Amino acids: CASSVGSGGEKLFF.

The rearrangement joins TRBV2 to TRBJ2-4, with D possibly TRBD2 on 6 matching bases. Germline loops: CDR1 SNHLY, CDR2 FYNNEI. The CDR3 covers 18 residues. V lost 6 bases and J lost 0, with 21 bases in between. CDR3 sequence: CASSATGLAGRAKNIQYF. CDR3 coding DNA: TGTGCCAGCAGCGCTACCGGACTTGCGGGGAGAGCCAAAAACATTCAGTACTTC.

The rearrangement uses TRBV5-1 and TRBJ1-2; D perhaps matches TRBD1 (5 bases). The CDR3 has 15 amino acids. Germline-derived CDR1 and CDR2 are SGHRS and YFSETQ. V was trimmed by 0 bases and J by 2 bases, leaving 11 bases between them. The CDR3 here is CASSLEGAGNYGYTF. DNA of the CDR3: TGCGCCAGCAGCTTGGAAGGGGCAGGGAACTATGGCTACACCTTC.

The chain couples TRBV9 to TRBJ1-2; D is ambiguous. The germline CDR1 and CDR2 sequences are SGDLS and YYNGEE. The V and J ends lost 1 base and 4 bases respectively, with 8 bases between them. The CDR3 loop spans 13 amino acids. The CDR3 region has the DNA TGTGCCAGCAGCGTAAAGGACGGCTATGGCTACACCTTC. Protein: CASSVKDGYGYTF. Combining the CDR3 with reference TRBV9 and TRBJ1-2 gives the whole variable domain DSGVTQTPKHLITATGQRVTLRCSPRSGDLSVYWYQQSLDQGLQFLIQYYNGEERAKGNILERFSAQQFPDLHSELNLSSLELGDSALYFCASSVKDGYGYTFGSGTRLTVV.

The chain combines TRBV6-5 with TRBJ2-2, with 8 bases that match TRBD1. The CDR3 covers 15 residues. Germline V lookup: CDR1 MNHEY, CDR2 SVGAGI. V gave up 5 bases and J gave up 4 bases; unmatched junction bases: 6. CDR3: CASSRDRRSTGELFF. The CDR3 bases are TGTGCCAGCAGTCGGGACAGGAGATCCACCGGGGAGCTGTTTTTT.

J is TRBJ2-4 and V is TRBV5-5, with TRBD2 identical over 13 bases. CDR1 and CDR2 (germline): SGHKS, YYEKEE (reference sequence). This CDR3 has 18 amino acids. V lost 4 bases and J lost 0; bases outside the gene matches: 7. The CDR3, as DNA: TGTGCCAGCAGCCCAGGACTAGCGGGAGACGGAGCCAAAAACATTCAGTACTTC. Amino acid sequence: CASSPGLAGDGAKNIQYF.

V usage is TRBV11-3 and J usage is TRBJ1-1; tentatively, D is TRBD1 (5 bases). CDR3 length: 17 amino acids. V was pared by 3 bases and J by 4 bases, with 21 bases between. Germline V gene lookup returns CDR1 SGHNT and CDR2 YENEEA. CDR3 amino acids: CASSFEGAIGVGTEAFF. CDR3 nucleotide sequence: TGTGCCAGCAGCTTCGAAGGGGCGATAGGGGTTGGCACTGAAGCTTTCTTT.

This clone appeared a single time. The CDR3 here is CASSPGLSYNEQFF. The CDR3 nucleotides are TGTGCCAGCTCACCAGGGTTATCCTACAATGAGCAGTTCTTC. The chain joins TRBV18 to TRBJ2-1, with D hard to call. V lost 2 bases and J lost 1, with 6 bases in between. CDR1 and CDR2 from the germline V gene are KGHSH and LQKENI. The CDR3 loop spans 14 amino acids.

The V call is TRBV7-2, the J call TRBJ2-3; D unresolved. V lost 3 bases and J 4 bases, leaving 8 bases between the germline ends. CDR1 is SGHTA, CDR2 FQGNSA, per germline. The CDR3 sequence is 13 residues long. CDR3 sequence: CASSFQLADTQYF. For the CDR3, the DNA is TGTGCCAGCAGCTTCCAGCTGGCAGATACGCAGTATTTT.

The CDR3 sequence is CASSYSGSKETQYF. The CDR3 DNA sequence: TGTGCCAGCAGCTACAGCGGGTCAAAAGAGACCCAGTACTTC. The chain recombines TRBV5-4 with TRBJ2-5, with D perhaps TRBD2 (6 bases). The CDR3 has 14 amino acids. V was shortened by 3 bases and J by 3 bases, with 12 bases between the two germline ends. Germline V gene sequence: CDR1 SGHNT, CDR2 YYREEE (reference sequence).

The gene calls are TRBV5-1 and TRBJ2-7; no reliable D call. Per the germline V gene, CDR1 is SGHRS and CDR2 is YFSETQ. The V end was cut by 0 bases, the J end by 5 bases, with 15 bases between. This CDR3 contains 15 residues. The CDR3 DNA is TGCGCCAGCAGCTTGGGTTCCTCATTCCGGGACGAGCAGTACTTC. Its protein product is CASSLGSSFRDEQYF.

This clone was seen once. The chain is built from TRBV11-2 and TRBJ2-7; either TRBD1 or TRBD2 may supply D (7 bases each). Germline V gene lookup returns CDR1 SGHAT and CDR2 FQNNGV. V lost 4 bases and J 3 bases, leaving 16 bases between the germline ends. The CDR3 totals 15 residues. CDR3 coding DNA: TGTGCCAGCAGCTCACCCGTCAGGGGGGGCTACGAGCAGTACTTC. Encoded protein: CASSSPVRGGYEQYF.

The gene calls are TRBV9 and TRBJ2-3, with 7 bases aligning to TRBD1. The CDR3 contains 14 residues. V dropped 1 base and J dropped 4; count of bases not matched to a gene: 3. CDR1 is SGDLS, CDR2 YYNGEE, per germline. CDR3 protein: CASSVRQGADTQYF. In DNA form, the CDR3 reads TGTGCCAGCAGCGTACGACAGGGCGCAGATACGCAGTATTTT.

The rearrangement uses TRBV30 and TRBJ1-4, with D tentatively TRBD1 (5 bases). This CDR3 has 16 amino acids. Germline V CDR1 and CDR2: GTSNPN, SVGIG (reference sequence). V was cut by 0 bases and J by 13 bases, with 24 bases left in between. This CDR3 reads CAWSVRQRKALGGLFF. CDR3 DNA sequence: TGTGCCTGGAGTGTACGACAGAGGAAAGCCCTAGGAGGACTGTTTTTT.

The CDR3 DNA reads as TGTGCCAGCAGCTTTCGGGGGAGCTACGAGCAGTACTTC. Its protein product is CASSFRGSYEQYF. This chain links TRBV11-3 with TRBJ2-7; TRBD2 is a possible D gene (6 bases). This CDR3 region has 13 residues. Germline loops: CDR1 SGHNT, CDR2 YENEEA. The V end was cut by 3 bases, the J end by 3 bases, with 9 bases between.

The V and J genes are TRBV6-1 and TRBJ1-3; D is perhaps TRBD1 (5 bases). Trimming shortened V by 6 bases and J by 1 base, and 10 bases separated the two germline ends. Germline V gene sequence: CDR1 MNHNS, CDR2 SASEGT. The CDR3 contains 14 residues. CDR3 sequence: CASRGRDSGNTIYF. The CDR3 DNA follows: TGTGCCAGCAGGGGACGGGATTCTGGAAACACCATATATTTT.

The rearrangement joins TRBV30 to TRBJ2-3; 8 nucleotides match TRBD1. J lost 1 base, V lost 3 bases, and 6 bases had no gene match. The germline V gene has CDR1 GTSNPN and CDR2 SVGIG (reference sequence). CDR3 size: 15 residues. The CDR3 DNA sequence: TGTGCCTGGAGAGCTCGACAGGGGCGCACAGATACGCAGTATTTT. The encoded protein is CAWRARQGRTDTQYF.

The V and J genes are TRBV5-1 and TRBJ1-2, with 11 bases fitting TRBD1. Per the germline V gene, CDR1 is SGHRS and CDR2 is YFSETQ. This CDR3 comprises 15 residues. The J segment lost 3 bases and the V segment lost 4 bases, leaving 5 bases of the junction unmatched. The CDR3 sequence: CASSLEGQGDYGYTF. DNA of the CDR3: TGCGCCAGCAGCCTGGAGGGACAGGGGGACTATGGCTACACCTTC.

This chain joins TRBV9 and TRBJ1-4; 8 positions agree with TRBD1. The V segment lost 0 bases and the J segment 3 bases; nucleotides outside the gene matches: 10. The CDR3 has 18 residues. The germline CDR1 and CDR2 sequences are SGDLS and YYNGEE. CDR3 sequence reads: CASSVGTGQGSSNEKLFF. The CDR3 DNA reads TGTGCCAGCAGCGTAGGTACCGGACAGGGATCGTCTAATGAAAAACTGTTTTTT.

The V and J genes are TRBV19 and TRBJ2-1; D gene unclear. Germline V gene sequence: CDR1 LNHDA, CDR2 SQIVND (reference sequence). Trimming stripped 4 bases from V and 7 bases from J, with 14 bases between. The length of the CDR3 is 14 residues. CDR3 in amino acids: CASSTTGPRNEQFF. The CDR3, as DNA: TGTGCCAGTAGTACAACCGGGCCCAGGAATGAGCAGTTCTTC.

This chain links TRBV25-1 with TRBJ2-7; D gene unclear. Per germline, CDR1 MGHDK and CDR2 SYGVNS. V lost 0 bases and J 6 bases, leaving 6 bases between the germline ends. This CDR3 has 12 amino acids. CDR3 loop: CASSEYLGEQYF. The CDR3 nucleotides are TGTGCCAGCAGTGAATATCTCGGCGAGCAGTACTTC.

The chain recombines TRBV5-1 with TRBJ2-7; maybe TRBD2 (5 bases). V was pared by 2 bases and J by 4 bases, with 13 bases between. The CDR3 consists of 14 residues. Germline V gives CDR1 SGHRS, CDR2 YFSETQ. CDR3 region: CASSFGGGSYEQYF. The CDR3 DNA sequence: TGCGCCAGCAGCTTCGGTGGAGGTTCATACGAGCAGTACTTC.

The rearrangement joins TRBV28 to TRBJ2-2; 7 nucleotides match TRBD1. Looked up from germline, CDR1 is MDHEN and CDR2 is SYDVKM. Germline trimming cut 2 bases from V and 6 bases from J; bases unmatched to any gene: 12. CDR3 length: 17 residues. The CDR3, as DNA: TGTGCCAGCAGTTTAAGTGGAACAGGGGTTACATCCGGGGAGCTGTTTTTT. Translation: CASSLSGTGVTSGELFF.

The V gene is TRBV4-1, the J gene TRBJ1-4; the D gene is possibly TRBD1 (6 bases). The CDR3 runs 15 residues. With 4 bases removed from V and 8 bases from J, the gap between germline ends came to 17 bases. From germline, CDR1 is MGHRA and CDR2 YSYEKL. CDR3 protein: CASSRSPAGEEKLFF. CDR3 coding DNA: TGCGCCAGCAGCCGGTCCCCTGCAGGGGAAGAAAAACTGTTTTTT.

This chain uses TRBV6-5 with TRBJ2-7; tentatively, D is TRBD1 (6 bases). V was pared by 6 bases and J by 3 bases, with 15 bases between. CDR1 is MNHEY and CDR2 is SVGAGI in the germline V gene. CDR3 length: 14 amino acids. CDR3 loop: CASRPDRFFYEQYF. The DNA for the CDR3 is TGTGCCAGCAGACCGGACAGATTCTTCTACGAGCAGTACTTC.